The TCR beta chain described here comes from a study of shared T cell receptors in the human thymus. Germline V gene data show CDR1 as MDHEN and CDR2 as SYDVKM. CDR3 size: 16 residues. The V gene lost 3 bases and the J gene lost 0 bases, with 9 bases spanning the gap. The table came from immunoSEQ multiplex PCR; TCRdb's copy has only in-frame clones and leaves some out. The data contain a few hundred thousand clones, 95% of them singletons. The sample comprised thymocytes. This TCR derives from a human donor. The gene calls are TRBV28 and TRBJ2-6; D gene ambiguous. This chain's CDR3 is CASSFGRSSGANVLTF. DNA of the CDR3: TGTGCCAGCAGTTTCGGCAGATCCTCTGGGGCCAACGTCCTGACTTTC.